The 19 T cell receptor beta chains presented below share a single source sample, sequenced in a study of cytomegalovirus exposure and HLA in healthy donors. The PCR employed 60 Vbeta primers together with 13 Jbeta primers. Assay: immunoSEQ multiplex PCR; the TCRdb copy retains only in-frame clones and omits some. This sample has 150,000 to 200,000 clones; under 85% occur once, and the top ten carry 1.1% to 1.5%. Source material: PBMCs. These receptors all come from a woman between 25 and 40 years old in good health and CMV-seronegative.

This chain joins TRBV19 and TRBJ2-1, with 13 bases fitting TRBD2. The length of the CDR3 is 13 residues. Germline lookup yields CDR1 LNHDA and CDR2 SQIVND (reference sequence). The junction had 2 bases not matched to a gene; V was cut back by 8 bases and J by 7 bases. CDR3 residues: CASSTSGGNEQFF. As DNA, the CDR3 is TGTGCCAGTTCGACTAGCGGGGGGAATGAGCAGTTCTTC.

CDR3 in DNA: TGTGCCAGCAGCTCGGGACTAGCGGGGATCTCCACAGATACGCAGTATTTT. Amino acid sequence: CASSSGLAGISTDTQYF. This chain uses TRBV11-2 with TRBJ2-3, with 13 nucleotides matching TRBD2. J lost 2 bases, V lost 4 bases, and 6 bases had no gene match. The CDR3 is 17 residues long. Per the germline V gene, CDR1 is SGHAT and CDR2 is FQNNGV.

V usage is TRBV19 and J usage is TRBJ1-2, with 8 bases that match TRBD1. Germline V gene sequence: CDR1 LNHDA, CDR2 SQIVND (reference sequence). Trimming at V came to 10 bases and at J to 1 base, leaving 17 bases not matched to a gene. This CDR3 spans 17 amino acids. CDR3 bases: TGTGCCATCCATAAGCCGGACAGGGCCTTCCTTAACTATGGCTACACCTTC. Its translation: CAIHKPDRAFLNYGYTF.

As for this clone: Its ends do not fully match the called genes, so a read error is possible. The chain uses TRBV7-9 and TRBJ1-2; 8 bases line up with TRBD1. Looked up from germline, CDR1 is SEHNR and CDR2 is FQNEAQ (reference sequence). The CDR3 spans 15 residues. The CDR3 DNA reads as TGTGCCAGCAGCTCACCCGGGACAGGCAACTATGGCTACGCCTTC. Protein product: CASSSPGTGNYGYAF.

V gene TRBV28 combines with J gene TRBJ2-2, with a possible D match to TRBD1 (5 bases). Germline loops: CDR1 MDHEN, CDR2 SYDVKM. V lost 8 bases to trimming and J lost 3 bases, with 10 bases between them. CDR3 size: 13 residues. The CDR3 DNA reads as TGTGCCAGCTTGAAGGGGTACACCGGGGAGCTGTTTTTT. This translates into CASLKGYTGELFF.

The rearrangement links TRBV7-9 to TRBJ1-1; 7 nucleotides line up with TRBD1. Germline values: CDR1 SEHNR, CDR2 FQNEAQ (reference sequence). Trimming cost V 5 bases and J 2 bases; bases outside gene matches: 14. The CDR3 extends over 17 amino acids. The CDR3 DNA sequence: TGTGCCAGCAGCGACTTCGCCGGGACAGTTCTCAACACTGAAGCTTTCTTT. Amino acid sequence: CASSDFAGTVLNTEAFF.

The chain uses TRBV5-6 and TRBJ2-1; possible D gene TRBD1, 6 bases. The germline V gene has CDR1 SGHDT and CDR2 YYEEEE. The CDR3 covers 15 residues. V lost 2 bases, J lost 5 bases, and 14 bases lay in between. CDR3 in DNA: TGTGCCAGCAGCTTCAGAGGACAGAGAAACAATGAGCAGTTCTTC. As protein: CASSFRGQRNNEQFF.

The rearrangement links TRBV7-8 to TRBJ1-3; D gene uncertain. The CDR3 totals 14 residues. The V end was cut by 5 bases, the J end by 5 bases, with 13 bases between. Germline V gene lookup returns CDR1 SGHVS and CDR2 FQNEAQ. In DNA, the CDR3 is TGTGCCAGCAGCCTGGAGGGAAGAAGAAACACCATATATTTT. Amino acid sequence: CASSLEGRRNTIYF.

The rearrangement uses TRBV11-2 and TRBJ1-4; TRBD1 matches 8 bases. CDR3 size: 14 residues. The trim removed 6 bases at V and 7 bases at J, leaving 7 bases unmatched. Germline loops: CDR1 SGHAT, CDR2 FQNNGV. CDR3 protein: CASSLQGAGEKLFF. The CDR3 DNA reads as TGTGCCAGCAGTCTTCAGGGGGCAGGTGAAAAACTGTTTTTT.

The rearrangement uses TRBV5-1 and TRBJ2-3, with 8 bases aligning to TRBD2. The trim removed 4 bases at V and 10 bases at J, leaving 11 bases unmatched. The germline gives CDR1 SGHRS, CDR2 YFSETQ. There are 14 residues in the CDR3. The CDR3 loop is CASSAEGSGISQYF. The CDR3 DNA follows: TGCGCCAGCAGCGCCGAAGGTAGCGGGATATCGCAGTATTTT. The full variable domain, with the rest looked up from reference TRBV5-1 and TRBJ2-3, is KAGVTQTPRYLIKTRGQQVTLSCSPISGHRSVSWYQQTPGQGLQFLFEYFSETQRNKGNFPGRFSGRQFSNSRSEMNVSTLELGDSALYLCASSAEGSGISQYFGPGTRLTVL.

The chain links TRBV30 to TRBJ1-2, with D uncertain. V was pared by 0 bases and J by 1 base, with 9 bases between. The CDR3 covers 14 residues. Germline CDR1 reads GTSNPN; CDR2 reads SVGIG (reference sequence). CDR3 nucleotides: TGTGCCTGGAGTGTATCAGAAATTAACTATGGCTACACCTTC. The encoded protein is CAWSVSEINYGYTF.

This clone was picked up many times. The V call is TRBV7-9, the J call TRBJ1-5, with unresolved D. This CDR3 spans 12 amino acids. The germline CDR1 and CDR2 sequences are SEHNR and FQNEAQ (reference sequence). Trimming cost V 3 bases and J 7 bases, with 7 bases left between them. This CDR3 is CASSFEVQPQHF. The CDR3, as DNA: TGTGCCAGCAGCTTTGAGGTACAGCCCCAGCATTTT.

The chain has TRBV10-3 and TRBJ2-2; D call uncertain. Germline CDR1 is ENHRY and CDR2 is SYGVKD. The germline V and J ends were trimmed by 0 bases and 6 bases, with 8 bases remaining between them. The CDR3 sequence is 14 residues long. The CDR3 DNA reads TGTGCCATCAGTGAGTCGACGAGGCCCGGGGAGCTGTTTTTT. As protein: CAISESTRPGELFF.

Concerning this clone: No conserved phenylalanine or tryptophan is present at the end of the CDR3, so a read error is the likely explanation. The gene calls are TRBV4-1 and TRBJ1-1; D is possibly TRBD1 (6 bases). This CDR3 has 14 amino acids. V lost 6 bases to trimming and J lost 1 base, with 12 bases between them. Looked up from germline, CDR1 is MGHRA and CDR2 is YSYEKL. The CDR3 sequence is CASSRQVGNTEAFL. The CDR3 DNA reads TGCGCCAGCAGTCGACAGGTTGGGAACACTGAAGCTTTCCTT.

This chain uses TRBV7-9 with TRBJ1-2; D is ambiguous. The CDR3 is 12 residues long. The V end lost 1 base, the J end lost 6 bases, and 6 bases lay between the germline ends. Germline CDR1 is SEHNR and CDR2 is FQNEAQ (reference sequence). This CDR3 is CASSLGGNGYTF. DNA of the CDR3: TGTGCCAGCAGCTTAGGAGGGAATGGCTACACCTTC.

The V gene is TRBV2, the J gene TRBJ2-3, with D perhaps matching TRBD1 (6 bases). With 2 bases removed from V and 6 bases from J, the gap between germline ends came to 15 bases. Germline values: CDR1 SNHLY, CDR2 FYNNEI. The CDR3 extends over 15 amino acids. The CDR3 DNA sequence: TGTGCCAGCAGTGAATACAAGAACCAGGGGGATACGCAGTATTTT. Its protein is CASSEYKNQGDTQYF. The whole variable domain, filled in from reference TRBV2 and TRBJ2-3, reads EPEVTQTPSHQVTQMGQEVILRCVPISNHLYFYWYRQILGQKVEFLVSFYNNEISEKSEIFDDQFSVERPDGSNFTLKIRSTKLEDSAMYFCASSEYKNQGDTQYFGPGTRLTVL.

The chain combines TRBV5-1 with TRBJ1-6; a weak D match, TRBD1 (6 bases). CDR3 size: 18 residues. CDR1 and CDR2 (germline): SGHRS, YFSETQ. V lost 2 bases to trimming and J lost 4 bases, with 19 bases between them. The CDR3 loop is CASSFRTAGVPYNSPLHF. DNA of the CDR3: TGCGCCAGCAGCTTTCGGACAGCCGGGGTCCCTTATAATTCACCCCTCCACTTT.

In its sample, this clone was seen a few times. The V and J genes are TRBV7-9 and TRBJ2-5, with a possible D match to TRBD1 (6 bases). This CDR3 spans 12 amino acids. CDR1 and CDR2 from the germline V gene are SEHNR and FQNEAQ (reference sequence). Trimming removed 5 bases at V and 8 bases at J, with 12 bases between. The DNA for the CDR3 is TGTGCCAGCAGCCAGCCAGGGGACACCCAGTACTTC. Translating it yields CASSQPGDTQYF.

The V and J genes are TRBV9 and TRBJ1-5; D perhaps matches TRBD1 (6 bases). CDR3 length equals 15 residues. Between the trimmed V and J ends, which lost 0 bases and 8 bases, there was a span of 15 bases. CDR1 and CDR2 (germline): SGDLS, YYNGEE. CDR3 region: CASSVGVRGSEPQHF. The CDR3 region has the DNA TGTGCCAGCAGCGTAGGTGTCAGGGGATCAGAGCCCCAGCATTTT.